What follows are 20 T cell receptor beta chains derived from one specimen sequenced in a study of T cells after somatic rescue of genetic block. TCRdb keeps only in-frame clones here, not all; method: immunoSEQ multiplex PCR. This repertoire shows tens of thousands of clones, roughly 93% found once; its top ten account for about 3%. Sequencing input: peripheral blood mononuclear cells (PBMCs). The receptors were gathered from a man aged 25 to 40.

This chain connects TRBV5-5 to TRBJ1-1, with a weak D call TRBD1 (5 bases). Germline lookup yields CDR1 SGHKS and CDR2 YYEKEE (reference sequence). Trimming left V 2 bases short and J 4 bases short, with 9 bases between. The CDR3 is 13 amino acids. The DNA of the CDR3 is TGTGCCAGCAGCTTAGGCGGGGGCACTGAAGCTTTCTTT. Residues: CASSLGGGTEAFF.

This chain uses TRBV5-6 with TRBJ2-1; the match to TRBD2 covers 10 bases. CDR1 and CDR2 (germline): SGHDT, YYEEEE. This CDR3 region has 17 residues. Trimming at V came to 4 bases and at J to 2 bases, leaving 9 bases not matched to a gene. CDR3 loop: CASSPWTSGTTYNEQFF. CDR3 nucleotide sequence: TGTGCCAGCAGCCCCTGGACTAGCGGAACCACCTACAATGAGCAGTTCTTC.

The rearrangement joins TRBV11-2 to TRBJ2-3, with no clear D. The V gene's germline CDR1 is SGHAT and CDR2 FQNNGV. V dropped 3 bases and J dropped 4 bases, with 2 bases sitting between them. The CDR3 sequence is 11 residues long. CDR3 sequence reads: CASSLPDTQYF. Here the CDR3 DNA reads TGTGCCAGCAGCTTGCCAGATACGCAGTATTTT.

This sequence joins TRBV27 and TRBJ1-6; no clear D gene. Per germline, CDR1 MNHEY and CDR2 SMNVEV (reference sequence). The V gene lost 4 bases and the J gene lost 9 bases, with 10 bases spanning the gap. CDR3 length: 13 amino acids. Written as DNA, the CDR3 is TGTGCCAGCAGTTCCCGGGAAAGTTCACCCCTCCACTTT. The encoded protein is CASSSRESSPLHF.

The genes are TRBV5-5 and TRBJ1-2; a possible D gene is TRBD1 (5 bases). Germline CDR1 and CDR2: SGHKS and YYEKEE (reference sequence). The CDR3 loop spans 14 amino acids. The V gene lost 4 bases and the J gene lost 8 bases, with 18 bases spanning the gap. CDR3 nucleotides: TGTGCCAGCAGCCCCGGGGCGGGTCCTCAGGGCTACACCTTC. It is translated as CASSPGAGPQGYTF.

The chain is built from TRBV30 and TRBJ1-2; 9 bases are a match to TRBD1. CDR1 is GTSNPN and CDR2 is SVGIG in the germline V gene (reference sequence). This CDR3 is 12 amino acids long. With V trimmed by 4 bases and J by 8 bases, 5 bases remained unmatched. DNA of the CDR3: TGTGCCTGGAAATGGGGACAGGGCGGCTACACCTTC. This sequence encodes CAWKWGQGGYTF.

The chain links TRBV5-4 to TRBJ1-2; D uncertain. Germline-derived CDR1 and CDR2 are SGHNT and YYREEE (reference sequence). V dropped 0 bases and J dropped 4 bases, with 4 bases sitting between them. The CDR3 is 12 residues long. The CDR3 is CASSLDSYGYTF. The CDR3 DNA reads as TGTGCCAGCAGCTTGGACAGCTATGGCTACACCTTC.

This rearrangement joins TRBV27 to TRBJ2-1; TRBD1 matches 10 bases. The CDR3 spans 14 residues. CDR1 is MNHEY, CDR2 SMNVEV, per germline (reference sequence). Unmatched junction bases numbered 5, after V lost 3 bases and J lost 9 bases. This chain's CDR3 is CASSFGTGVGEQFF. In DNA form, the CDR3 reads TGTGCCAGCAGTTTCGGGACAGGGGTTGGTGAGCAGTTCTTC.

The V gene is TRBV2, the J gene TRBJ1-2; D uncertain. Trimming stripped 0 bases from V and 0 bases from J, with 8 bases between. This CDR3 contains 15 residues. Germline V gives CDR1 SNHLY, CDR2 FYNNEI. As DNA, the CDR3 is TGTGCCAGCAGTGAAGCGGGCAGCCCTAACTATGGCTACACCTTC. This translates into CASSEAGSPNYGYTF.

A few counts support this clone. Here the CDR3 DNA reads TGTGCCAGCAGTAATGATCCGGGACGGGTATACGAGCAGTACTTC. As protein: CASSNDPGRVYEQYF. This chain joins TRBV6-5 and TRBJ2-7, with D perhaps matching TRBD1 or TRBD2 (5 bases each). The CDR3 length is 15 residues. The V end was cut by 5 bases, the J end by 4 bases, with 18 bases between. CDR1 and CDR2 (germline): MNHEY, SVGAGI.

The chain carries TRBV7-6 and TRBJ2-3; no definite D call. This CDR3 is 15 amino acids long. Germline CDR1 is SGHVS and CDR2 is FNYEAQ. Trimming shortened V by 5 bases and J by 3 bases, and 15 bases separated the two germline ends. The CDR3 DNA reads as TGTGCCAGCAGCCTACCGACATGGGGAACAGATACGCAGTATTTT. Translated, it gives CASSLPTWGTDTQYF.

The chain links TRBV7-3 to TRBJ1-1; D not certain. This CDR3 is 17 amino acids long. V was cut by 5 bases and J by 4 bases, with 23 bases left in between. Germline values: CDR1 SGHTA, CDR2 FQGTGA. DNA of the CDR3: TGTGCCAGCAGCCCTCGGGCGGGGAGCTATTATGGCACTGAAGCTTTCTTT. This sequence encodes CASSPRAGSYYGTEAFF. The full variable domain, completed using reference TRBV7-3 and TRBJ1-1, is GAGVSQTPSNKVTEKGKYVELRCDPISGHTALYWYRQSLGQGPEFLIYFQGTGAADDSGLPNDRFFAVRPEGSVSTLKIQRTERGDSAVYLCASSPRAGSYYGTEAFFGQGTRLTVV.

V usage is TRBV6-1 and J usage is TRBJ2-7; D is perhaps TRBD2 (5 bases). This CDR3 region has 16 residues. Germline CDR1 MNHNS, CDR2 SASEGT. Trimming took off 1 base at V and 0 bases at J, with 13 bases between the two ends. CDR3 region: CASSEVQRKSSYEQYF. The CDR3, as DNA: TGTGCCAGCAGTGAAGTCCAGCGGAAGAGCTCCTACGAGCAGTACTTC.

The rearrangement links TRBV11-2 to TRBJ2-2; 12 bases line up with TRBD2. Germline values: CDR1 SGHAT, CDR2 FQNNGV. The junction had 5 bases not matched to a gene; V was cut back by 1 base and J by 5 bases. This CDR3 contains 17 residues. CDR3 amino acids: CASSLGLAGVGTGELFF. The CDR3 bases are TGTGCCAGCAGCTTAGGACTAGCGGGGGTTGGGACCGGGGAGCTGTTTTTT.

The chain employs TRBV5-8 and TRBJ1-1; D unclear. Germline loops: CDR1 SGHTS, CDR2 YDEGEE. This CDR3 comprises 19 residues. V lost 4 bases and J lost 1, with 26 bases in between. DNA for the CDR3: TGTGCCAGCAGCCCCGACATTGACGTATCCCGACTCCGGAACACTGAAGCTTTCTTT. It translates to CASSPDIDVSRLRNTEAFF.

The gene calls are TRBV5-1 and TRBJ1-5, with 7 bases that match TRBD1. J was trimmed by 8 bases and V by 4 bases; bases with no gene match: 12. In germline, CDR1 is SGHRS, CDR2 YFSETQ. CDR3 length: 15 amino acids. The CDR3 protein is CASSPGQSAREPQHF. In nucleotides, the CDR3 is TGCGCCAGCAGCCCGGGACAGTCGGCGAGAGAGCCCCAGCATTTT.

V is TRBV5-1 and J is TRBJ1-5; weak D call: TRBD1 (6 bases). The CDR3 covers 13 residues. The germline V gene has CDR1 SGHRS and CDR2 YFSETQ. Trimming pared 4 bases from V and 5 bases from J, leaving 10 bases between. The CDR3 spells CASSPDRDQPQHF. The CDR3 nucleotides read TGCGCCAGCAGCCCGGACAGAGATCAGCCCCAGCATTTT.

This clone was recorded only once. The CDR3 region is CASSQEGTSANNEQFF. The CDR3 bases are TGTGCCAGCAGCCAAGAGGGGACTAGCGCGAACAATGAGCAGTTCTTC. J is TRBJ2-1 and V is TRBV4-2; 10 nucleotides line up with TRBD2. The CDR3 loop spans 16 amino acids. The V segment lost 0 bases and the J segment 5 bases; nucleotides outside the gene matches: 4. The germline gives CDR1 LGHNA, CDR2 YNFKEQ.

CDR3 DNA sequence: TGTGCCAGCAGTGATGGGTATTATGCAGATACGCAGTATTTT. This gives the protein CASSDGYYADTQYF. This chain joins TRBV6-1 and TRBJ2-3; D uncertain. This CDR3 comprises 14 residues. The germline gives CDR1 MNHNS, CDR2 SASEGT. Trimming took 3 bases from V and 4 from J, leaving 11 bases between them.

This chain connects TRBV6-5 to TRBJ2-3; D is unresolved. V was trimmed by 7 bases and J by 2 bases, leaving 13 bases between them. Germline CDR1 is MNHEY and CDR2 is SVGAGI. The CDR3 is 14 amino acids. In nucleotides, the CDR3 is TGTGCCAGCAAAGGACGGCCCTACACAGATACGCAGTATTTT. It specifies CASKGRPYTDTQYF.